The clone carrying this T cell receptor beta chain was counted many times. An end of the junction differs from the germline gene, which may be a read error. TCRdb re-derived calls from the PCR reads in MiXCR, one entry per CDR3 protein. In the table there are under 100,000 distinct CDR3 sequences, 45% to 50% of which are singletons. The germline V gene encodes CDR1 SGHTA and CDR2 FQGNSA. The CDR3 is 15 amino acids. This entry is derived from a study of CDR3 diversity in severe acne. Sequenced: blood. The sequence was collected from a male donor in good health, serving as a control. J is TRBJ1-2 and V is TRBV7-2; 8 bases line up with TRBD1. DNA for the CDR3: TGTGCCAGCAGCTTAGCGCAGTCTGGGACAGGTGGCTACGCCTTC. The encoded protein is CASSLAQSGTGGYAF.